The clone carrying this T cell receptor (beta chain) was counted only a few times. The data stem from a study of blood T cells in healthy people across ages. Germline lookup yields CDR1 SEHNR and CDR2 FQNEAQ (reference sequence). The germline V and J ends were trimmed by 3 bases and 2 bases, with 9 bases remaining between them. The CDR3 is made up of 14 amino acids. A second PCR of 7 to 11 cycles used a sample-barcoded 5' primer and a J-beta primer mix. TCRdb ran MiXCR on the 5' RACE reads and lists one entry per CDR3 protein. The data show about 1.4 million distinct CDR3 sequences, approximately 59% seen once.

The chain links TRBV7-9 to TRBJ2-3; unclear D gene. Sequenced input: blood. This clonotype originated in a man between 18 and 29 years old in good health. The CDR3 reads CASSFSTFTDTQYF. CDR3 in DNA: TGTGCCAGCAGCTTTAGCACCTTCACAGATACGCAGTATTTT.